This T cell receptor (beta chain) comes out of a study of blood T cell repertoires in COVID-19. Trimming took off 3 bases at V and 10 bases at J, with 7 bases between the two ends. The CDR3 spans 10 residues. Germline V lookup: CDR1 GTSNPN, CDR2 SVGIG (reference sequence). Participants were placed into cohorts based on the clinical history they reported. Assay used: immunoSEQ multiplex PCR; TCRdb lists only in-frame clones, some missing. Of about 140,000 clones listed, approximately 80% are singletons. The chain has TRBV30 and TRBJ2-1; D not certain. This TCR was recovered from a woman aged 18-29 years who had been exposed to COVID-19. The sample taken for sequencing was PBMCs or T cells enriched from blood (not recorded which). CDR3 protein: CAWRIREQFF. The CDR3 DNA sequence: TGTGCCTGGAGAATCAGGGAGCAGTTCTTC.